This TCR beta chain stems from a study of neurological immune-mediated disorders. It was by 5'RACE with 10-nucleotide random UMIs that the cDNA was made. MiXCR was run by TCRdb on the 5' RACE reads, yielding one entry per CDR3 protein. The sample lists around 66,000 distinct CDR3 sequences; around 4.8% were seen once. The CDR3 runs to 14 residues. Germline V gives CDR1 SGHDT, CDR2 YYEEEE. With V trimmed by 4 bases and J by 8 bases, 11 bases remained unmatched. The material sequenced was PBMCs. The TCR sequence derives from a woman in her 70s with multiple sclerosis. The chain links TRBV5-6 to TRBJ1-1; 7 bases match TRBD1. CDR3 bases: TGTGCCAGCAGCCCGATGAACAGGGGCCTGGAAGCTTTCTTT. Amino acids: CASSPMNRGLEAFF.